These 25 T cell receptor beta chains were sequenced from one sample in a study of blood T cell repertoires in COVID-19. Profiled with immunoSEQ multiplex PCR; TCRdb holds only in-frame clones, not every one. The sample includes 150,000 to 250,000 clones, approximately 84% of them seen just once. Sequencing was carried out using PBMCs or T cells enriched from blood (not recorded which). The receptor set was obtained from a man aged 40-50 years who had recovered from COVID-19.

V is TRBV6-5 and J is TRBJ1-5, with D unclear. The CDR3 consists of 15 residues. Trimming took 7 bases from V and 0 from J, leaving 13 bases between them. Looked up from germline, CDR1 is MNHEY and CDR2 is SVGAGI. Here the CDR3 DNA reads TGTGCCAGCACCCCGAGGTGGCTTAGCAATCAGCCCCAGCATTTT. Translating it yields CASTPRWLSNQPQHF.

As to this clone: This sample includes further DNA sequences coding for the same CDR3. The chain has TRBV12-3 or TRBV12-4 and TRBJ1-2; 9 bases fit TRBD1. This CDR3 has 13 amino acids. V gave up 6 bases and J gave up 3 bases; unmatched junction bases: 2. CDR3 coding DNA: TGTGCCAGCAGCCGACAGGGGGACTATGGCTACACCTTC. It translates to CASSRQGDYGYTF.

This chain joins TRBV7-2 and TRBJ1-1, with TRBD1 matching over 7 bases. The CDR3 totals 17 residues. The germline CDR1 and CDR2 sequences are SGHTA and FQGNSA. Germline trimming cut 4 bases from V and 6 bases from J; bases unmatched to any gene: 17. Here the CDR3 reads CASSSKRQGPPKPEAFF. DNA of the CDR3: TGTGCCAGCAGCTCCAAACGACAGGGCCCGCCTAAGCCTGAAGCTTTCTTT.

The chain employs TRBV6-2 or TRBV6-3 and TRBJ2-1; 11 bases fit TRBD2. The CDR3 has 16 amino acids. Germline V gene lookup returns CDR1 MNHEY and CDR2 SVGEGT. Trimming at V came to 7 bases and at J to 0 bases, leaving 5 bases not matched to a gene. This CDR3 is CASIPGTSGSYNEQFF. For the CDR3, the DNA is TGTGCCAGCATCCCGGGGACTAGCGGCTCCTACAATGAGCAGTTCTTC.

The V gene is TRBV2, the J gene TRBJ1-5, with 7 bases identical to TRBD1. Germline-derived CDR1 and CDR2 are SNHLY and FYNNEI. The CDR3 spans 14 residues. Germline trimming cut 4 bases from V and 6 bases from J; bases unmatched to any gene: 6. The CDR3 spells CASSGTGFSQPQHF. CDR3 DNA sequence: TGTGCCAGCAGTGGGACAGGTTTCAGTCAGCCCCAGCATTTT.

The chain is built from TRBV7-8 and TRBJ2-3, with 13 nucleotides matching TRBD2. The V and J ends lost 1 base and 8 bases, in that order; junction bases with no gene match: 9. The CDR3 totals 17 residues. Germline-derived CDR1 and CDR2 are SGHVS and FQNEAQ. The CDR3 nucleotides read TGTGCCAGCAGCTTAGAGAGTGGAGGGACTAGCGGGGCTACGCAGTATTTT. Translated: CASSLESGGTSGATQYF.

The chain employs TRBV12-3 or TRBV12-4 and TRBJ2-7; the D gene is possibly TRBD2 (6 bases). The germline V and J ends were trimmed by 6 bases and 0 bases, with 9 bases remaining between them. This CDR3 is 13 amino acids long. The DNA of the CDR3 is TGTGCCAGCAGGCGGGACGGCTCCTACGAGCAGTACTTC. Its translation: CASRRDGSYEQYF.

V and J are TRBV29-1 and TRBJ2-4, with TRBD2 as a possible D gene (6 bases). V dropped 6 bases and J dropped 2 bases, with 14 bases sitting between them. There are 14 residues in the CDR3. Germline V CDR1 and CDR2: SQVTM, ANQGSEA. CDR3 sequence (DNA): TGCAGCGTGGGAAATGGGGGGACCAAAAACATTCAGTACTTC. Protein sequence: CSVGNGGTKNIQYF. The variable domain in full, with the rest retrieved from reference TRBV29-1 and TRBJ2-4, is SAVISQKPSRDICQRGTSLTIQCQVDSQVTMMFWYRQQPGQSLTLIATANQGSEATYESGFVIDKFPISRPNLTFSTLTVSNMSPEDSSIYLCSVGNGGTKNIQYFGAGTRLSVL.

The chain links TRBV6-5 to TRBJ1-6; no clear D. Germline V gene data show CDR1 as MNHEY and CDR2 as SVGAGI. The CDR3 loop spans 14 amino acids. Trimming stripped 6 bases from V and 5 bases from J, with 11 bases between. CDR3 in DNA: TGTGCCAGCAGGCACCCAGAAGATAATTCACCCCTCCACTTT. Its protein product is CASRHPEDNSPLHF.

The gene calls are TRBV28 and TRBJ1-5; possible D gene TRBD1, 6 bases. Trimming took off 6 bases at V and 5 bases at J, with 11 bases between the two ends. The CDR3 is 13 amino acids. Germline loops: CDR1 MDHEN, CDR2 SYDVKM. The CDR3 here is CASRNRAHQPQHF. CDR3 coding DNA: TGTGCCAGCAGAAACAGGGCTCATCAGCCCCAGCATTTT. Combining the CDR3 with reference TRBV28 and TRBJ1-5 gives the whole variable domain DVKVTQSSRYLVKRTGEKVFLECVQDMDHENMFWYRQDPGLGLRLIYFSYDVKMKEKGDIPEGYSVSREKKERFSLILESASTNQTSMYLCASRNRAHQPQHFGDGTRLSIL.

This chain joins TRBV5-4 and TRBJ1-6; D is perhaps TRBD1 (6 bases). The V gene lost 6 bases and the J gene lost 4 bases, with 14 bases spanning the gap. CDR3 length equals 15 residues. Germline V gene sequence: CDR1 SGHNT, CDR2 YYREEE (reference sequence). The CDR3 DNA reads as TGTGCCAGCAACTCCGGGGGGCTATATAATTCACCCCTCCACTTT. The encoded protein is CASNSGGLYNSPLHF.

The V and J genes are TRBV2 and TRBJ1-3; TRBD1 is a possible D gene (6 bases). There are 14 residues in the CDR3. Per the germline V gene, CDR1 is SNHLY and CDR2 is FYNNEI. V shed 2 bases and J shed 4 bases, with 9 bases lying between them. The CDR3 sequence is CASSEQGQGNTIYF. The CDR3 nucleotides read TGTGCCAGCAGTGAACAGGGACAAGGAAACACCATATATTTT.

The chain combines TRBV2 with TRBJ2-1; D is unresolved. The V and J ends lost 4 bases and 9 bases respectively, with 13 bases between them. The V gene's germline CDR1 is SNHLY and CDR2 FYNNEI. This CDR3 spans 13 amino acids. The DNA for the CDR3 is TGTGCCAGCAGTGGGCGAGCGTCTGGTGAGCAGTTCTTC. It specifies CASSGRASGEQFF.

This rearrangement joins TRBV10-3 to TRBJ1-5; unclear D gene. The CDR3 covers 13 residues. CDR1 is ENHRY and CDR2 is SYGVKD in the germline V gene. The V end lost 7 bases, the J end lost 5 bases, and 12 bases lay between the germline ends. CDR3 coding DNA: TGTGCCATCACGGGTAGTTGGGATCAGCCCCAGCATTTT. Its translation is CAITGSWDQPQHF.

The chain recombines TRBV19 with TRBJ2-7; tentative D call: TRBD1 (6 bases). CDR1 LNHDA and CDR2 SQIVND come from the germline V gene (reference sequence). V lost 5 bases, J lost 5 bases, and 10 bases lay in between. This CDR3 is 12 amino acids long. The CDR3 DNA reads as TGTGCCAGTAGTCAGGGGACACACGAGCAGTACTTC. Protein: CASSQGTHEQYF.

The genes are TRBV6-5 and TRBJ2-7; D is perhaps TRBD1 (5 bases). Trimming pared 8 bases from V and 2 bases from J, leaving 13 bases between. Germline CDR1 reads MNHEY; CDR2 reads SVGAGI. The CDR3 consists of 13 residues. This CDR3 reads CASLNRPPYEQYF. The CDR3 DNA follows: TGTGCCAGCTTGAACAGGCCGCCCTACGAGCAGTACTTC.

This rearrangement joins TRBV7-2 to TRBJ2-7, with D maybe TRBD2 (7 bases). This CDR3 has 16 residues. The V gene lost 1 base and the J gene lost 0 bases, with 13 bases spanning the gap. Germline V gene sequence: CDR1 SGHTA, CDR2 FQGNSA. In DNA form, the CDR3 reads TGTGCCAGCAGCTTAGTGGGGGGGCCGAGCTCCTACGAGCAGTACTTC. Translated, it gives CASSLVGGPSSYEQYF. Full variable domain (missing parts from reference TRBV7-2 and TRBJ2-7): GAGVSQSPSNKVTEKGKDVELRCDPISGHTALYWYRQSLGQGLEFLIYFQGNSAPDKSGLPSDRFSAERTGGSVSTLTIQRTQQEDSAVYLCASSLVGGPSSYEQYFGPGTRLTVT.

The chain combines TRBV5-1 with TRBJ2-2; D possibly corresponds to TRBD1 (6 bases). CDR3 length equals 14 residues. V shed 4 bases and J shed 1 base, with 8 bases lying between them. Germline V lookup: CDR1 SGHRS, CDR2 YFSETQ. The CDR3 nucleotides read TGCGCCAGCAGCCTGGGACAGAACACCGGGGAGCTGTTTTTT. Its protein product is CASSLGQNTGELFF.

This rearrangement joins TRBV2 to TRBJ2-2; the match to TRBD1 covers 9 bases. The CDR3 extends over 13 amino acids. V was clipped by 8 bases and J by 5 bases; unmatched bases: 3. From germline, CDR1 is SNHLY and CDR2 FYNNEI. This CDR3 is CASATGGTGELFF. CDR3 DNA sequence: TGTGCCAGCGCGACAGGGGGAACCGGGGAGCTGTTTTTT.

This chain connects TRBV3-1 (or the pseudogene TRBV3-2) to TRBJ1-1, with a weak D call TRBD1 (6 bases). Looked up from germline, CDR1 is LGHDT and CDR2 is YNNKEL (reference sequence). The CDR3 length is 14 residues. The V end was cut by 4 bases, the J end by 3 bases, with 12 bases between. CDR3 sequence (DNA): TGTGCCAGCAGCCCCGGGACAAGGGACACTGAAGCTTTCTTT. Its translation is CASSPGTRDTEAFF.

The V gene is TRBV19, the J gene TRBJ1-4; 8 nucleotides agree with TRBD1. Germline V gives CDR1 LNHDA, CDR2 SQIVND (reference sequence). The CDR3 is made up of 15 amino acids. V trimming: 5 bases; J trimming: 8 bases; junction bases outside the gene matches: 10. This CDR3 reads CASSSWDRPMEKLFF. CDR3 DNA: TGTGCCAGTAGTTCATGGGACAGGCCGATGGAAAAACTGTTTTTT.

In its sample, this clone was seen once. This CDR3 is CATKGHSAGELFF. The CDR3 DNA follows: TGTGCCACCAAGGGACATTCAGCCGGGGAGCTGTTTTTT. The chain uses TRBV24-1 and TRBJ2-2; D is possibly TRBD1 (6 bases). Trimming took 8 bases from V and 6 from J, leaving 12 bases between them. CDR1 and CDR2 (germline): KGHDR, SFDVKD. The CDR3 covers 13 residues.

The chain carries TRBV3-1 (or the pseudogene TRBV3-2) and TRBJ1-1; D might be TRBD1 (6 bases). V dropped 4 bases and J dropped 5 bases, with 14 bases sitting between them. From germline, CDR1 is LGHDT and CDR2 YNNKEL (reference sequence). The CDR3 spans 14 residues. The CDR3 sequence: CASSLSRGETEAFF. CDR3 nucleotides: TGTGCCAGCAGCCTCTCCAGGGGCGAGACTGAAGCTTTCTTT.

The rearrangement links TRBV6-1 to TRBJ1-3; D gene unclear. The V end was cut by 2 bases, the J end by 0 bases, with 8 bases between. Germline CDR1 MNHNS, CDR2 SASEGT. The CDR3 totals 15 residues. The CDR3 loop is CASSEIESSGNTIYF. CDR3 nucleotides: TGTGCCAGCAGTGAAATAGAGAGCTCTGGAAACACCATATATTTT.

The chain uses TRBV4-3 and TRBJ2-2; possible D gene TRBD2, 6 bases. The CDR3 is 16 amino acids. V lost 1 base and J 6 bases, leaving 15 bases between the germline ends. Germline V lookup: CDR1 LGHNA, CDR2 YSLEER. CDR3 bases: TGCGCCAGCAGCCAAGTATCCGCGGGAATCGCCGGGGAGCTGTTTTTT. Its protein product is CASSQVSAGIAGELFF.